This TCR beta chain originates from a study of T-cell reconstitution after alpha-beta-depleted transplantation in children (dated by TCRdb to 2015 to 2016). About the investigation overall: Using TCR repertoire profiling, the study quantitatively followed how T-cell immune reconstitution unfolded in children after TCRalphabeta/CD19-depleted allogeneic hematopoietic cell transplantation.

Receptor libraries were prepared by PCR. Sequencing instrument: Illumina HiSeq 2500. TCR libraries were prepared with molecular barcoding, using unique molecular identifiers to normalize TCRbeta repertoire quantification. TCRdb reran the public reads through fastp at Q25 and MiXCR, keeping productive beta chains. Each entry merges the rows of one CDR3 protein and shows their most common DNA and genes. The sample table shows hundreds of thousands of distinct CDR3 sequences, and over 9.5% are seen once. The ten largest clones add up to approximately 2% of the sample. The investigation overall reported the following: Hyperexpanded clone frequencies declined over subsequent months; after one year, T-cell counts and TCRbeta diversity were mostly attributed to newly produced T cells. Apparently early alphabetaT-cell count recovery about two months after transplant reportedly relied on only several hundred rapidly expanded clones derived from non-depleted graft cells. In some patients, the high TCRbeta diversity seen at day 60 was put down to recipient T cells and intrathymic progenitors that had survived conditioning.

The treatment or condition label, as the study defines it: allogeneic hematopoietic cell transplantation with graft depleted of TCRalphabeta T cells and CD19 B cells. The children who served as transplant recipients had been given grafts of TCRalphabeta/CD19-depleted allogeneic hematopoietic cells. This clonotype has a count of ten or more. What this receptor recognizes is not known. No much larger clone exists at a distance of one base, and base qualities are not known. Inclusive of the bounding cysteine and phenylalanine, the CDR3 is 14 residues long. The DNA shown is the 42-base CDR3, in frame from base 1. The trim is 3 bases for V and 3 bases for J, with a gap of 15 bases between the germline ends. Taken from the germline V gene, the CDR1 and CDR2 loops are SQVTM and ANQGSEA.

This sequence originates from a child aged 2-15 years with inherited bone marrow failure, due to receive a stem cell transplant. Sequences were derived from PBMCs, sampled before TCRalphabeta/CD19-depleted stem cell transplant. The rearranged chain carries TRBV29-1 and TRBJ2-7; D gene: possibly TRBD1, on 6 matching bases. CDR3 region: CSVDTGTSLYEQYF. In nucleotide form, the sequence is TGCAGCGTTGATACCGGGACATCTCTCTACGAGCAGTACTTC.